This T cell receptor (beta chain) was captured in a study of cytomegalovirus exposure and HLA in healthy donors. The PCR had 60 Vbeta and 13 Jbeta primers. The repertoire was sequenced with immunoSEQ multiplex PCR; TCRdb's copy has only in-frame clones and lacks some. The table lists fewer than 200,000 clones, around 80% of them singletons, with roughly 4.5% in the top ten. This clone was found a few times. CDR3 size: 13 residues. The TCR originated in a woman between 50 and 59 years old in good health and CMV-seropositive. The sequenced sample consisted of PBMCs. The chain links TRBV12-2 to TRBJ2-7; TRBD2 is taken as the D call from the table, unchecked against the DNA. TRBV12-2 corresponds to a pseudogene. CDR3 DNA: TGTGCAAGTCGCTTGACTAGGTCCTACGAGCAGTACTTC. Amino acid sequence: CASRLTRSYEQYF.